These 15 T cell receptor beta chains were all obtained from the same sample, sequenced in a study of chemoradiotherapy in HPV16-positive cancers. Clones were sequenced by immunoSEQ multiplex PCR, and TCRdb holds only the in-frame ones, with some missing. The table lists 12,000 or so clones, approximately 85% of them singletons, with under 7% in the top ten. This specimen was blood, taken from a patient who underwent chemoradiotherapy. All receptors derive from a human donor with HPV-associated anogenital cancer.

This clone was picked up one time. This chain connects TRBV11-2 to TRBJ2-7; 7 nucleotides align to TRBD2. CDR3 size: 14 residues. The V gene end was trimmed by 1 base and the J gene end by 7 bases; junction bases not matched to a gene: 7. Germline values: CDR1 SGHAT, CDR2 FQNNGV. For the CDR3, the DNA is TGTGCCAGCAGCTTAGTCGGGGGGTTGGGGGAGCAGTACTTC. It specifies CASSLVGGLGEQYF.

This clone was recorded only once. The rearrangement links TRBV6-1 to TRBJ1-6; 10 bases line up with TRBD1. V was clipped by 4 bases and J by 9 bases; unmatched bases: 6. The germline V gene has CDR1 MNHNS and CDR2 SASEGT. The CDR3 extends over 15 amino acids. This CDR3 reads CASSGPDRGSSPLHF. CDR3 DNA sequence: TGTGCCAGCAGTGGCCCGGACAGGGGGAGTTCACCCCTCCACTTT.

This rearrangement joins TRBV25-1 to TRBJ2-1, with TRBD1 identical over 10 bases. Per germline, CDR1 MGHDK and CDR2 SYGVNS. The trim removed 4 bases at V and 5 bases at J, leaving 5 bases unmatched. The length of the CDR3 is 15 residues. CDR3 sequence reads: CASSGRDRGDNEQFF. The CDR3 nucleotides read TGTGCCAGCAGTGGCCGGGACAGGGGTGACAATGAGCAGTTCTTC.

V gene TRBV2 combines with J gene TRBJ2-7; no clear D gene. The CDR3 is 12 residues long. V gave up 3 bases and J gave up 10 bases, with 13 bases separating them. Germline CDR1 is SNHLY and CDR2 is FYNNEI. DNA of the CDR3: TGTGCCAGCAGTGAGAGGTCTTACGGACAGTACTTC. Amino acids: CASSERSYGQYF.

The chain has TRBV2 and TRBJ2-1; 9 bases line up with TRBD2. This CDR3 region has 15 residues. With V trimmed by 7 bases and J by 4 bases, 8 bases remained unmatched. Germline CDR1 SNHLY, CDR2 FYNNEI. The CDR3 DNA follows: TGTGCCAGCACCGCGCGCGGGGGGGCTTACAATGAGCAGTTCTTC. Translating gives CASTARGGAYNEQFF.

The chain couples TRBV28 to TRBJ1-3; 9 bases align to TRBD1. The ends lost 1 base at V and 4 bases at J; junction bases unmatched: 2. Germline V gene lookup returns CDR1 MDHEN and CDR2 SYDVKM. The CDR3 has 15 amino acids. The CDR3 loop is CASSLSGTGGNTIYF. CDR3 coding DNA: TGTGCCAGCAGTTTATCTGGGACAGGGGGAAACACCATATATTTT.

The chain uses TRBV30 and TRBJ2-1; 8 bases line up with TRBD1. This CDR3 comprises 13 residues. Unmatched junction bases numbered 5, after V lost 4 bases and J lost 6 bases. From germline, CDR1 is GTSNPN and CDR2 SVGIG (reference sequence). The CDR3 spells CAWNRGAPNEQFF. The CDR3, as DNA: TGTGCCTGGAACAGGGGGGCGCCCAATGAGCAGTTCTTC.

This clone was recorded a few times. The gene calls are TRBV2 and TRBJ2-7; a possible D gene is TRBD1 (6 bases). V gave up 5 bases and J gave up 2 bases, with 22 bases separating them. This CDR3 spans 17 amino acids. Germline V lookup: CDR1 SNHLY, CDR2 FYNNEI. In DNA, the CDR3 is TGTGCCAGCAGTACTGAACTTTCCGGGACACAGACCTACGAGCAGTACTTC. The encoded protein is CASSTELSGTQTYEQYF.

This chain uses TRBV9 with TRBJ1-2; a possible D gene is TRBD1 (5 bases). CDR3 length: 15 amino acids. V was pared by 4 bases and J by 0 bases, with 13 bases between. Germline V gives CDR1 SGDLS, CDR2 YYNGEE. In nucleotides, the CDR3 is TGTGCCAGCAGCAGAGGTGGGGGGACTAACTATGGCTACACCTTC. Protein sequence: CASSRGGGTNYGYTF.

V usage is TRBV2 and J usage is TRBJ1-4, with D tentatively TRBD1 (6 bases). Germline CDR1 SNHLY, CDR2 FYNNEI. V shed 7 bases and J shed 0 bases, with 15 bases lying between them. This CDR3 has 16 residues. The CDR3 sequence is CASNGQTHATNEKLFF. Written as DNA, the CDR3 is TGTGCCAGCAATGGACAGACTCATGCAACTAATGAAAAACTGTTTTTT.

The J gene is TRBJ2-1, the V gene TRBV11-2, with TRBD2 matching over 7 bases. V was pared by 8 bases and J by 7 bases, with 11 bases of the junction left unmatched. This CDR3 spans 14 amino acids. Germline V gene sequence: CDR1 SGHAT, CDR2 FQNNGV. The CDR3 here is CASGGGINRNEQFF. The CDR3 DNA sequence: TGTGCCAGCGGCGGGGGAATAAACCGAAATGAGCAGTTCTTC.

This clone was observed a handful of times. The chain uses TRBV6-1 and TRBJ2-3; D remains ambiguous. This CDR3 region has 14 residues. The V gene lost 7 bases and the J gene lost 1 base, with 12 bases spanning the gap. Germline values: CDR1 MNHNS, CDR2 SASEGT. CDR3 amino acids: CASKQSRGTDTQYF. CDR3 DNA sequence: TGTGCCAGCAAACAGAGTAGGGGCACAGATACGCAGTATTTT.

CDR3 nucleotides: TGCGCCAGCAGTTTACAGGGTTGGGACACCATATATTTT. This sequence encodes CASSLQGWDTIYF. The chain uses TRBV5-1 and TRBJ1-3, with a weak D call TRBD1 (6 bases). V gave up 5 bases and J gave up 8 bases, with 14 bases separating them. The CDR3 loop spans 13 amino acids. Germline CDR1 reads SGHRS; CDR2 reads YFSETQ. Together with reference TRBV5-1 and TRBJ1-3, the CDR3 gives the full variable domain: KAGVTQTPRYLIKTRGQQVTLSCSPISGHRSVSWYQQTPGQGLQFLFEYFSETQRNKGNFPGRFSGRQFSNSRSEMNVSTLELGDSALYLCASSLQGWDTIYFGEGSWLTVV.

The chain links TRBV29-1 to TRBJ2-4; D is perhaps TRBD1 (5 bases). The CDR3 length is 12 residues. Germline V gene lookup returns CDR1 SQVTM and CDR2 ANQGSEA. Trimming left V 6 bases short and J 3 bases short, with 9 bases between. The CDR3 DNA reads as TGCAGCGTGACAGAGGACAAAAACATTCAGTACTTC. This sequence encodes CSVTEDKNIQYF.

This chain uses TRBV2 with TRBJ1-2, with 8 bases fitting TRBD1. The CDR3 runs to 14 residues. The V gene end was trimmed by 4 bases and the J gene end by 5 bases; junction bases not matched to a gene: 6. Germline assignment: CDR1 SNHLY and CDR2 FYNNEI. CDR3 sequence (DNA): TGTGCCAGCAGTGGACAGGGGAGTCATTATGGCTACACCTTC. Amino acid sequence: CASSGQGSHYGYTF.